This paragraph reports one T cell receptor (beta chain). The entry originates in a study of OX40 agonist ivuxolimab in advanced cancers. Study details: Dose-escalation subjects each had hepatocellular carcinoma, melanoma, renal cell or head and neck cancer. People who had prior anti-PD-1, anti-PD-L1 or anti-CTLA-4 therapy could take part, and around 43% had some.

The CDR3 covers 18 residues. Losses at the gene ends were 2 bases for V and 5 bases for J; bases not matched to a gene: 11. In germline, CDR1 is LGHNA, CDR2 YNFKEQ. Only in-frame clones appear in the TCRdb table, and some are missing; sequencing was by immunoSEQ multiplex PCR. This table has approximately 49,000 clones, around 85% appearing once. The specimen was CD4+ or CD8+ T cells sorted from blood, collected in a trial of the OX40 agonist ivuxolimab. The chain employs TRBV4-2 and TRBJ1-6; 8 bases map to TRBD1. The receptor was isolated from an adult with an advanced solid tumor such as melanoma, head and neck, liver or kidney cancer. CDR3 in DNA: TGTGCCAGCAGCCAACCCACCGACGGACAGGGTGATAATTCACCCCTCCACTTT. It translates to CASSQPTDGQGDNSPLHF.